The rows below give T cell receptor beta chains drawn from one sample of a study of tumor and adjacent non-tumor tissue in lung cancer. Each CDR3 protein is one row after TCRdb ran MiXCR on the multiplex PCR reads. The sample records approximately 120,000 distinct CDR3 sequences, about 61% being singletons. Sequencing was performed on distant non-tumor lung tissue. Receptors originate from a man between 60 and 70 years old with non-small cell lung cancer. Both conserved end residues are part of each CDR3. A D gene is named only where the DNA matches it firmly. Only some rows state a clone size, as once, few, many or a class for expanded clones.

14	TRBD2	TRBJ2-7	TRBV7-2	few	CASSLLAESYEQYF	TGTGCCAGCAGCTTACTAGCGGAGTCATACGAGCAGTACTTC
15	NA	TRBJ2-3	TRBV6-5	NA	CASRTTIRSTDTQYF	TGTGCCAGCAGAACAACGATTAGGAGCACAGATACGCAGTATTTT
15	NA	TRBJ2-1	TRBV5-6	NA	CASSETWGAYNEQFF	TGCGCCAGCAGCGAGACATGGGGAGCCTACAATGAGCAGTTCTTC
16	NA	TRBJ1-5	TRBV2	NA	CASSEESAHSNQPQDF	TGTGCCAGCAGTGAGGAATCCGCCCATAGCAATCAGCCCCAGGATTTT
16	TRBD2	TRBJ2-5	TRBV5-6	NA	CASSSKGLAGGETQYF	TGTGCCAGCAGCTCAAAGGGACTAGCGGGAGGAGAGACCCAGTACTTC
15	NA	TRBJ2-3	TRBV28	NA	CASSFFRFTTDTQYF	TGTGCCAGCAGTTTTTTTCGTTTTACTACAGATACGCAGTATTTT
14	NA	TRBJ2-5	TRBV7-8	NA	CAPSQAERQETRYF	TGTGCCCCTTCACAGGCGGAGAGACAAGAGACCCGGTACTTC
14	TRBD1	TRBJ1-1	TRBV12-3/TRBV12-4	many	CASSFGRGATEAFF	TGTGCCAGCAGTTTTGGCAGGGGGGCCACTGAAGCTTTCTTT
15	TRBD1	TRBJ1-1	TRBV5-5	NA	CTSSLPTGVPTEASF	TGTACCAGCAGCTTACCGACAGGGGTGCCCACTGAAGCTTCCTTT
13	NA	TRBJ2-7	TRBV6-1	NA	CASSAVTGDEQYF	TGTGCCAGCAGTGCCGTGACGGGGGACGAGCAGTACTTC
15	NA	TRBJ2-7	TRBV11-2	NA	CASSLEAHGVYGQYF	TGTGCCAGTAGCTTAGAAGCTCATGGTGTCTACGGGCAGTACTTC
14	NA	TRBJ2-7	TRBV7-9	many	CASSLGGDIYEQYF	TGTGCCAGCAGCTTAGGTGGCGATATCTACGAGCAGTACTTC